One sample yielded the 11 T cell receptor beta chains listed below, sequenced in a study of blood T cell repertoires in COVID-19. Profiled with immunoSEQ multiplex PCR; TCRdb holds only in-frame clones, not every one. Of 210,000 or so clones listed, roughly 88% are singletons. Sequencing was carried out using peripheral blood. The origin of the receptors is a woman in her 40s who had recovered from COVID-19.

In its sample, this clone was seen once. This chain connects TRBV6-5 to TRBJ1-1; no reliable D call. V lost 4 bases, J lost 1 base, and 7 bases lay in between. The germline CDR1 and CDR2 sequences are MNHEY and SVGAGI. The CDR3 is made up of 13 amino acids. The CDR3 loop reads CASSSSQNTEAFF. The CDR3 coding sequence is TGTGCCAGCAGTTCGAGTCAGAACACTGAAGCTTTCTTT.

This chain links TRBV3-1 (or the pseudogene TRBV3-2) with TRBJ2-6; D unclear. Trimming stripped 4 bases from V and 0 bases from J, with 4 bases between. Germline-derived CDR1 and CDR2 are LGHDT and YNNKEL (reference sequence). The CDR3 extends over 14 amino acids. CDR3 residues: CASSPSSGANVLTF. CDR3 DNA sequence: TGTGCCAGCAGCCCCTCCTCTGGGGCCAACGTCCTGACTTTC.

The V and J genes are TRBV4-2 and TRBJ1-1; TRBD1 matches 7 bases. V shed 4 bases, J shed 3 bases, and the junction held 5 bases outside the gene matches. CDR3 length: 14 residues. Looked up from germline, CDR1 is LGHNA and CDR2 is YNFKEQ. The CDR3: CASSPDRADTEAFF. CDR3 nucleotide sequence: TGTGCCAGCAGCCCTGACAGGGCGGACACTGAAGCTTTCTTT.

This clone was counted only a few times. The chain links TRBV6-5 to TRBJ1-2; 8 bases line up with TRBD1. V lost 1 base to trimming and J lost 7 bases; unmatched junction nucleotides: 8. This CDR3 region has 15 residues. Germline assignment: CDR1 MNHEY and CDR2 SVGAGI. The CDR3 reads CASSYLNPGGTGYTF. DNA for the CDR3: TGTGCCAGCAGTTACTTAAACCCAGGGGGCACTGGCTACACCTTC.

This chain uses TRBV30 with TRBJ1-5; D gene unclear. This CDR3 comprises 13 residues. Trimming left V 2 bases short and J 1 base short, with 6 bases between. Germline V gene lookup returns CDR1 GTSNPN and CDR2 SVGIG (reference sequence). CDR3 protein: CAWSLASNQPQHF. The DNA for the CDR3 is TGTGCCTGGAGTCTGGCAAGCAATCAGCCCCAGCATTTT.

V gene TRBV19 combines with J gene TRBJ2-3, with D perhaps matching TRBD1 (6 bases). CDR1 is LNHDA and CDR2 is SQIVND in the germline V gene (reference sequence). The CDR3 totals 19 residues. Trimming shortened V by 1 base and J by 3 bases, and 23 bases separated the two germline ends. The CDR3 DNA follows: TGTGCCAGTAGTATAGGACTTTATTCCGGGACACAAAGGACAGATACGCAGTATTTT. It codes for CASSIGLYSGTQRTDTQYF.

The rearrangement links TRBV6-5 to TRBJ1-5; D might be TRBD1 (6 bases). V lost 5 bases to trimming and J lost 0 bases, with 11 bases between them. CDR3 size: 15 residues. The germline V gene has CDR1 MNHEY and CDR2 SVGAGI. The CDR3 loop reads CASSPQGNSNQPQHF. CDR3 sequence (DNA): TGTGCCAGCAGTCCCCAGGGGAATAGCAATCAGCCCCAGCATTTT.

This chain connects TRBV9 to TRBJ2-2; D remains ambiguous. The V gene lost 0 bases and the J gene lost 4 bases, with 13 bases spanning the gap. From germline, CDR1 is SGDLS and CDR2 YYNGEE. The CDR3 loop spans 16 amino acids. The CDR3 nucleotides read TGTGCCAGCAGCGTAGCTGCGACAAGAAGCACCGGGGAGCTGTTTTTT. Translation: CASSVAATRSTGELFF.

The rearrangement uses TRBV28 and TRBJ2-7; 11 bases line up with TRBD2. This CDR3 region has 15 residues. The germline gives CDR1 MDHEN, CDR2 SYDVKM. V was clipped by 7 bases and J by 2 bases; unmatched bases: 7. This chain's CDR3 is CASTPGTSGTYEQYF. CDR3 DNA: TGTGCCAGCACCCCCGGGACTAGCGGTACCTACGAGCAGTACTTC.

This chain connects TRBV10-2 to TRBJ2-1; 13 positions agree with TRBD2. Germline V gene sequence: CDR1 WSHSY, CDR2 SAAADI. V trimming: 6 bases; J trimming: 7 bases; junction bases outside the gene matches: 12. The CDR3 totals 17 residues. The CDR3 spells CASRTGLAGVQGNEQFF. In nucleotides, the CDR3 is TGCGCCAGCAGGACAGGACTAGCGGGAGTACAGGGAAATGAGCAGTTCTTC.

This clone was counted once. This chain joins TRBV6-5 and TRBJ2-5; D might be TRBD1 (5 bases). V was trimmed by 0 bases and J by 5 bases, leaving 16 bases between them. The CDR3 covers 16 residues. Germline V gives CDR1 MNHEY, CDR2 SVGAGI. CDR3 nucleotides: TGTGCCAGCAGTTACTCAACAGCAGGGTCTTATGAGACCCAGTACTTC. Its protein product is CASSYSTAGSYETQYF.